This T cell receptor (beta chain) appears in the sequencing data of a study of Ad26.COV2.S vaccination and SARS-CoV-2 variants. Overall study findings and caveats: It is possible that the TCR breadth and depth analyses underestimated the total T cell responses.

Assay used: immunoSEQ multiplex PCR; TCRdb lists only in-frame clones, some missing. The sample records roughly 420,000 clones, around 87% being singletons. This clone was counted only a few times. Its specificity is unknown. The CDR3 length is 13 residues. V shed 7 bases and J 4 bases; nucleotides not matched to a gene: 4. As for treatment: some 20 received Ad26.COV2.S at low or high dose, single or two shots; several received placebo; per-sample allocation not given. Sampling was done on day 63 after the first vaccine or placebo injection. Sequenced material: peripheral blood, taken in a trial of Ad26.COV2.S vaccine versus placebo. J is TRBJ1-1 and V is TRBV12-3 or TRBV12-4, with 9 bases matching TRBD1. This TCR derives from a person between 18 and 60 years old who received the Ad26.COV2.S COVID-19 vaccine or a placebo. In DNA, the CDR3 is TGTGCCAGCACTCAGACAGGGGGCACTGAAGCTTTCTTT. Protein: CASTQTGGTEAFF.